This T cell receptor (beta chain) originates from a study of blood T cells in healthy people across ages. Using a J-beta primer mix together with a sample-barcoded 5' primer, a second PCR was run for 7 to 11 cycles. TCRdb ran MiXCR on the 5' RACE reads and lists one entry per CDR3 protein. Of approximately 850,000 distinct CDR3 sequences listed, 40% to 50% are singletons. PBMCs, at least 7 million per sample, were isolated. Germline CDR1 LGHDT, CDR2 YNNKEL (reference sequence). V lost 1 base to trimming and J lost 7 bases, with 16 bases between them. This CDR3 has 15 amino acids. Specimen: blood. The clonotype comes from a man between 60 and 75 years old in good health. J is TRBJ1-1 and V is TRBV3-1, with D unclear. The CDR3 is CASSQGPTPTVEAFF. The CDR3 nucleotides read TGTGCCAGCAGCCAAGGCCCCACGCCCACCGTTGAAGCTTTCTTT.